The source of this TCR beta chain is a study of T-cell memory formation after mild COVID-19. This clonotype was found a few times. TCRdb ran MiXCR on the 5' RACE reads and lists one entry per CDR3 protein. The top ten clones hold roughly 24% of a sample with 250,000 to 350,000 distinct CDR3 sequences, 15% to 20% of them seen once. The source of this sequence is a young man who had mild COVID-19 (a few samples of this study predate the infection). Cell type and time point are not known. Sequencing input: PBMCs or a T cell subset sorted from them (not recorded which).

CDR3 region: CASSPDRGDYNEQFF. The CDR3 DNA sequence: TGTGCCAGCAGCCCTGACAGGGGGGACTACAATGAGCAGTTCTTC. The V and J genes are TRBV7-3 and TRBJ2-1; the match to TRBD1 covers 9 bases. V shed 5 bases and J 3 bases; nucleotides not matched to a gene: 5. Germline V gene sequence: CDR1 SGHTA, CDR2 FQGTGA. The CDR3 extends over 15 amino acids.